This T cell receptor beta chain was found in a study of shared clonotypes between healthy human individuals (dated by TCRdb to the early 2020s). As for the study more broadly: The cohort included three men and a couple of women between 18 and 49 years of age. Libraries were prepared and TCR repertoires were sequenced by different laboratories using diverse techniques, in order to increase sequencing depth and limit assay-specific biases. For each donor, three plates each were used for CD4 naive and CD4 memory, two plates were used for CD8 naive, and one plate was used for CD8 memory. Leukapheresis yielded between about 0.94 and 10 billion PBMCs per donor. The study deeply sequenced blood TCR repertoires of about 5 healthy adults to estimate repertoire size and the extent of clonotype sharing between individuals. The study at large found these results: Pairwise subsampling led to the expectation that sequencing depth would affect the degree of clonotype sharing among donors. Compared with non-shared clonotypes, the clonotypes found in all four sorted-subset donors had higher generation probabilities. Sharing across a handful of donors was observed for about 5% of naive CD4, over 3% of naive CD8, about 2.3% of memory CD4, and roughly 0.4% of memory CD8 clonotypes. Incomplete sequencing was indicated by rarefaction of sorted-subset datasets, despite the large sequencing depth. Naive subsets generally had larger estimated clonotype richness than memory subsets. Because the study included a small number of donors, the genetic and exposure-history diversity represented was limited. Sampling was limited to blood, and TCR repertoires in tissue likely differ from TCR repertoires in blood.

TCR CDR3 regions were amplified from genomic DNA by multiplex PCR using the deep immunoSEQ assay. For each cell subset, the extracted genomic DNA was distributed evenly across all wells of several immunoSEQ 96-well plates, and each plate served as one replicate. For sorted subsets, about 210 ng of genomic DNA, equivalent to roughly 30,000 T cell genomes, went into each replicate PCR. The purified libraries were quantified using a Qubit 3.0 fluorometer, sized with a Bioanalyzer 2100, and then quantified again using the KAPA Library Quantification kit. Every immunoSEQ 96-well plate was sequenced on a separate single-read 150-cycle Illumina NextSeq 550 flow cell. Turning to the authors' computational methods: Because only junctional sequences without quality scores were contained in the immunoSEQ output, filtering matching that applied to full-length reads could not be performed. To assign V/J genes and CDR3, sequences were annotated using PyIR, a Python wrapper for IgBLAST v1.9, with IMGT germline references. Reads were removed for weak V/J assignments (E-value above 1e-6), missing CDR3, stop codons, out-of-frame junctions, or ambiguous translated residues. V3J clonotypes were defined by identical inferred V gene, J gene, and CDR3 amino acid sequence. Percentage overlap between repertoires was computed as shared unique clonotypes divided by the size of the smaller repertoire. Three approaches were used to assess repertoire richness: RTK rarefaction, the Chao1 estimator, and Recon v2.1 estimates of unobserved clonotypes. OLGA was used to compute generation probabilities for all TCRbeta clonotypes that the gDNA method yielded from four donors. The table was pulled from immuneACCESS by TCRdb, which kept in-frame rearrangements only. Such tables lose some clones; where checked, under half of the loss comes from unresolved V genes, and the rest has no known cause. V, J and clone size reflect that table, while D and trimming were determined from the DNA. This sample has about 680,000 clones in its table, and around 90% of those were observed once. The ten largest account for approximately 24% of the sample.

This clone showed up just a few times. Its cognate antigen has yet to be identified. Base-call qualities are not available, and no considerably larger clone is one nucleotide away. CD8 naive samples were CD45RO-negative cells positively selected for CCR7, giving a CD45RA+CCR7+ population that excluded TemRA cells. The donors were healthy, HIV-negative adults who had no recently reported acute infections or vaccinations. Every donor was a Caucasian adult residing in Nashville, Tennessee, USA. Blood was obtained by leukapheresis, after which PBMCs were separated by Ficoll-Histopaque density gradient centrifugation and cryopreserved in liquid nitrogen vapor phase. Purity and quantity of every magnetically sorted T cell population were checked by analytical flow cytometry. Genomic DNA was isolated from each sorted fraction and quantified by UV absorbance on a Nanodrop 2000c. V and J are truncated by 6 bases and 3 bases respectively, leaving an intervening sequence of 18 bases. Via the germline V gene (reference sequence), CDR1 is GTSNPN and CDR2 SVGIG. The CDR3 holds 14 amino acids from the cysteine to the phenylalanine. Only the CDR3 portion is preserved as DNA: 42 bases, with reading frame beginning at the first base.

The sequencing input was naive CD8+ T cells sorted from blood. Reading the label with the study, this specimen's cell subset or site is: CD45RA+CCR7+. The TCR comes from a man aged 30-40 years in good health. Recombination connected TRBV30 to TRBJ2-7; the D call is tentative, TRBD1 or TRBD2, as each matches 7 bases. The DNA sequence is given as TGTGCCTGCAGGGGGGGGACAAACCTCTACGAGCAGTACTTC. It translates to CACRGGTNLYEQYF.